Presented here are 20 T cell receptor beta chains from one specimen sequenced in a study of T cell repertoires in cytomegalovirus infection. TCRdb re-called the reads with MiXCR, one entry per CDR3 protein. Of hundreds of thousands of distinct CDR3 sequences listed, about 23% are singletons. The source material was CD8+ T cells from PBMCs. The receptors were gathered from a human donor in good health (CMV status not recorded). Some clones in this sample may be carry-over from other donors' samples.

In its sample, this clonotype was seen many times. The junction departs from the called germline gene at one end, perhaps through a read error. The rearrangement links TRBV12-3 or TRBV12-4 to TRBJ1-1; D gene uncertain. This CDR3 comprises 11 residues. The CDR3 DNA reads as TGTGCCAGCAGCTTAGGACCGGAAGCTTTCTTT. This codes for CASSLGPEAFF.

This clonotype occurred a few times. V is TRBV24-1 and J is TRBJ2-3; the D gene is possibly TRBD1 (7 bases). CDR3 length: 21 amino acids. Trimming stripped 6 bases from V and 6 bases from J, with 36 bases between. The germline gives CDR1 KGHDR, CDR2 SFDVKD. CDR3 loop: CATSISNRGLRGEDRQDTQYF. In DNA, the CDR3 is TGTGCCACCAGTATCTCAAACAGGGGTTTACGCGGGGAGGACCGTCAGGATACGCAGTATTTT.

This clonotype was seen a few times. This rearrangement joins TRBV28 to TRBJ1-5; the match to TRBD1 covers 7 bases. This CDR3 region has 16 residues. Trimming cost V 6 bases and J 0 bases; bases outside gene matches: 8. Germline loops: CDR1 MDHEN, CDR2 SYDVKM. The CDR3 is CASRPTGVISNQPQHF. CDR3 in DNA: TGTGCCAGCAGGCCTACAGGGGTCATTAGCAATCAGCCCCAGCATTTT.

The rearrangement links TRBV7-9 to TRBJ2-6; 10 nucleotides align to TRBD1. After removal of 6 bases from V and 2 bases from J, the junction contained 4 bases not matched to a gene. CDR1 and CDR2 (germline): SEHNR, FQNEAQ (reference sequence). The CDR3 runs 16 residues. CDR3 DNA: TGTGCCAGCAGACCCGGGACAGGGGCTGGGGCCAACGTCCTGACTTTC. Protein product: CASRPGTGAGANVLTF.

The CDR3 bases are TGTGCCAGTATTCCGGGGGCTACCGGGGAGCTGTTTTTT. Residues: CASIPGATGELFF. This rearrangement joins TRBV19 to TRBJ2-2; D may match TRBD1 or TRBD2 (6 bases each). This CDR3 contains 13 residues. CDR1 LNHDA and CDR2 SQIVND come from the germline V gene (reference sequence). V lost 7 bases and J lost 5, with 11 bases in between.

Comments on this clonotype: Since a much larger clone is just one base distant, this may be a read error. The CDR3 coding sequence is TGTGCCACTTCGGGAGACACTGAAGCTTTCTTT. It specifies CATSGDTEAFF. The chain links TRBV28 to TRBJ1-1; D is unresolved. This CDR3 has 11 residues. V was pared by 10 bases and J by 3 bases, with 9 bases between. Germline V lookup: CDR1 MDHEN, CDR2 SYDVKM. The entire variable domain, with the rest obtained from reference TRBV28 and TRBJ1-1, is as follows: DVKVTQSSRYLVKRTGEKVFLECVQDMDHENMFWYRQDPGLGLRLIYFSYDVKMKEKGDIPEGYSVSREKKERFSLILESASTNQTSMYLCATSGDTEAFFGQGTRLTVV.

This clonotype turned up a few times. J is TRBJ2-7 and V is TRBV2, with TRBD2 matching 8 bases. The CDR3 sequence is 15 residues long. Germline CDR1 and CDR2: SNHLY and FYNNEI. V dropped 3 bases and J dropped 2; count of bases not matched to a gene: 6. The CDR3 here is CASSDFGGGPYEQYF. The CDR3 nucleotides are TGTGCCAGCAGTGATTTCGGGGGGGGTCCCTACGAGCAGTACTTC.

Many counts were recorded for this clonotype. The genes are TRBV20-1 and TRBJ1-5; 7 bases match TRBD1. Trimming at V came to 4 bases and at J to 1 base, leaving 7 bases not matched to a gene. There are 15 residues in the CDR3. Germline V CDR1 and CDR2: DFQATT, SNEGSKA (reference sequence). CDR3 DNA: TGCAGTGCTAACACAGGGGAGCAGAGCAATCAGCCCCAGCATTTT. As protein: CSANTGEQSNQPQHF.

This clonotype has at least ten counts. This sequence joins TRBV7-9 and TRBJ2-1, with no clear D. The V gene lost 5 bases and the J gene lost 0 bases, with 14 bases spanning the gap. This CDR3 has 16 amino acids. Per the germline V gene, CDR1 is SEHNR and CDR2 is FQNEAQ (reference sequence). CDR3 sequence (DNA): TGTGCCAGCAGCAACCCTGACGGACGCTCCTACAATGAGCAGTTCTTC. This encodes CASSNPDGRSYNEQFF.

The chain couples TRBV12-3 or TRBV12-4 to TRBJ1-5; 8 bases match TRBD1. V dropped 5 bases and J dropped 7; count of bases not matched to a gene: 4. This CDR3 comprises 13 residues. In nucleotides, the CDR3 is TGTGCCAGCAGTGACAGGGGAGACCAGCCCCAGCATTTT. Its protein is CASSDRGDQPQHF.

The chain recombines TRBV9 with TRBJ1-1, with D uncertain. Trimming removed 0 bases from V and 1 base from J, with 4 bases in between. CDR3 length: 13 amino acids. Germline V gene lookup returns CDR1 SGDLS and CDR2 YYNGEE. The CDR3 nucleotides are TGTGCCAGCAGCGTAGTGTGGAACACTGAAGCTTTCTTT. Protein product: CASSVVWNTEAFF.

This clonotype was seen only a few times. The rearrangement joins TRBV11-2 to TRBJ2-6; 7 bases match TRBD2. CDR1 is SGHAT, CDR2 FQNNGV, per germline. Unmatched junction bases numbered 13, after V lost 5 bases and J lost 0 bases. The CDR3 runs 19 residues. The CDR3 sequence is CASSAPLGRVPSGANVLTF. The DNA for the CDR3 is TGTGCCAGCAGCGCACCCCTGGGGAGGGTCCCCTCTGGGGCCAACGTCCTGACTTTC.

The CDR3 here is CASGILASDEKLFF. As DNA, the CDR3 is TGTGCCAGCGGTATACTGGCATCGGATGAAAAACTGTTTTTT. V and J are TRBV27 and TRBJ1-4, with unresolved D. V was trimmed by 8 bases and J by 6 bases, leaving 16 bases between them. Germline lookup yields CDR1 MNHEY and CDR2 SMNVEV (reference sequence). The CDR3 runs 14 residues. The variable domain in full, completed from reference TRBV27 and TRBJ1-4, reads EAQVTQNPRYLITVTGKKLTVTCSQNMNHEYMSWYRQDPGLGLRQIYYSMNVEVTDKGDVPEGYKVSRKEKRNFPLILESPSPNQTSLYFCASGILASDEKLFFGSGTQLSVL.

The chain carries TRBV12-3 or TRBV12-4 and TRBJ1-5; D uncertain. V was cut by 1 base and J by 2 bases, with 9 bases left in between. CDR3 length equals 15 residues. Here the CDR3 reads CASSLEASGNQPQHF. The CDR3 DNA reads TGTGCCAGCAGTTTAGAGGCGTCGGGCAATCAGCCCCAGCATTTT.

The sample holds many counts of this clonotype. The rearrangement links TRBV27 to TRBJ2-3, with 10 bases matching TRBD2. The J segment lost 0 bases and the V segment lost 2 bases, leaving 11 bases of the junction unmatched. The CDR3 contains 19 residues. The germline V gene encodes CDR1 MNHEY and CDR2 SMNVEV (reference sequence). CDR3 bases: TGTGCCAGCAGTTTACCACCCTTGGTAGCGGGGGGCAGCACAGATACGCAGTATTTT. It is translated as CASSLPPLVAGGSTDTQYF.

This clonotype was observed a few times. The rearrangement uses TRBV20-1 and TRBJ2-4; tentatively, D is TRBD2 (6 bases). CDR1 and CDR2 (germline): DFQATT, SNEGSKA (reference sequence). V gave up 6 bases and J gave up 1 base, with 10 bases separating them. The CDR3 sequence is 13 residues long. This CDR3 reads CSAPGGAKNIQYF. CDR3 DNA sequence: TGCAGTGCGCCCGGGGGTGCCAAAAACATTCAGTACTTC.

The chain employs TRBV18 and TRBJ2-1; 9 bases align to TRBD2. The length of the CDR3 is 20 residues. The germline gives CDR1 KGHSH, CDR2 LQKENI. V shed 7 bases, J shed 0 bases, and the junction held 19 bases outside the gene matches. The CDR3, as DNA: TGTGCCAGCTTTTTACGGGAGTGGCCTAGCGGGACGAGCTCCTACAATGAGCAGTTCTTC. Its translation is CASFLREWPSGTSSYNEQFF.

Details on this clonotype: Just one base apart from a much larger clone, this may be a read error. The CDR3 protein is CASRDNPWTSGDTSTDTQYF. For the CDR3, the DNA is TGTGCCAGCCGCGACAACCCTTGGACTAGCGGAGATACTAGCACAGATACGCAGTATTTT. The gene calls are TRBV28 and TRBJ2-3, with TRBD2 matching 10 bases. Germline V CDR1 and CDR2: MDHEN, SYDVKM. There are 20 residues in the CDR3. With V trimmed by 8 bases and J by 0 bases, 20 bases remained unmatched.

The CDR3 region is CAISEWVNDTDTQYF. DNA of the CDR3: TGTGCCATCAGTGAGTGGGTCAATGACACAGATACGCAGTATTTT. The chain combines TRBV10-3 with TRBJ2-3; the D is unclear. The CDR3 loop spans 15 amino acids. Germline V gives CDR1 ENHRY, CDR2 SYGVKD. Trimming left V 1 base short and J 2 bases short, with 10 bases between.

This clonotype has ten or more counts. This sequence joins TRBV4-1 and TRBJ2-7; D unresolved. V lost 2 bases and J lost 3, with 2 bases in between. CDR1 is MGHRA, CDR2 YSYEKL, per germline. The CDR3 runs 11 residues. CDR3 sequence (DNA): TGCGCCAGCAGCCAAAACTACGAGCAGTACTTC. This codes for CASSQNYEQYF.